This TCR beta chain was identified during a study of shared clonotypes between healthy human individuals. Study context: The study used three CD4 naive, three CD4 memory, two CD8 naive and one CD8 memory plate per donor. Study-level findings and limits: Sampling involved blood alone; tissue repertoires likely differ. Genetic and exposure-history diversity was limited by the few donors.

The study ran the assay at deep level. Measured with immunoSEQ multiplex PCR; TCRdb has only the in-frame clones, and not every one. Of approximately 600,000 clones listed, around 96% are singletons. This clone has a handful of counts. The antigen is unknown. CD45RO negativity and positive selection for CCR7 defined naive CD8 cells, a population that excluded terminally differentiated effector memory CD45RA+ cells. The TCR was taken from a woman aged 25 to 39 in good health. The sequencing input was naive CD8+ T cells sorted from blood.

The CDR3 is CSATDTGNTIYF. Here the CDR3 DNA reads TGCAGCGCCACGGACACCGGAAACACCATATATTTT. The chain recombines TRBV29-1 with TRBJ1-3; possibly TRBD1 for D (5 bases). Trimming cost V 7 bases and J 4 bases, with 11 bases left between them. The length of the CDR3 is 12 residues. Germline V gives CDR1 SQVTM, CDR2 ANQGSEA. Variable domain in full (rest from reference TRBV29-1 and TRBJ1-3): SAVISQKPSRDICQRGTSLTIQCQVDSQVTMMFWYRQQPGQSLTLIATANQGSEATYESGFVIDKFPISRPNLTFSTLTVSNMSPEDSSIYLCSATDTGNTIYFGEGSWLTVV.